This TCR beta chain was profiled in a study of early T cells in non-severe SARS-CoV-2 infection. Whole-study context: Sequencing used unsorted whole-blood bulk RNA, so chains lack pairing.

Individually, cDNA molecules had unique molecular identifiers attached to them. TCRdb ran MiXCR on the 5' RACE reads and lists one entry per CDR3 protein. This table holds 40,000 to 60,000 distinct CDR3 sequences, around 7.7% found once. The receptor comes from an adult who was a healthcare worker with PCR-confirmed SARS-CoV-2 infection or an uninfected control (not recorded which). Input material: whole blood.

The CDR3 loop reads CASSLERGRGPQETQYF. In DNA form, the CDR3 reads TGTGCCAGCAGTTTAGAAAGGGGCCGCGGACCACAAGAGACCCAGTACTTC. The chain recombines TRBV28 with TRBJ2-5; D possibly corresponds to TRBD1 (5 bases). V lost 2 bases, J lost 2 bases, and 18 bases lay in between. Germline V gene lookup returns CDR1 MDHEN and CDR2 SYDVKM. This CDR3 contains 17 residues.